This entry features one T cell receptor beta chain sequence. The entry originates in a study of blood T cell repertoires in COVID-19. Study context: T cells, B-cell-depleted T cells, or PBMCs provided the cDNA or gDNA that served as material.

The protocol was immunoSEQ multiplex PCR, while the TCRdb copy is restricted to in-frame clones and leaves out a portion. The table shows approximately 500,000 clones, with approximately 88% occurring only once. The CDR3 consists of 14 residues. The germline gives CDR1 SGHNT, CDR2 YYREEE (reference sequence). Trimming removed 4 bases at V and 2 bases at J, with 12 bases between. The gene calls are TRBV5-4 and TRBJ1-2, with D perhaps matching TRBD1 (6 bases). Sequencing input: peripheral blood. The TCR was taken from a woman aged 45-60 years with COVID-19, enrolled during active disease. The DNA for the CDR3 is TGTGCCAGCAGCGGATTACAGGGAAACTATGGCTACACCTTC. Encoded protein: CASSGLQGNYGYTF.